The rows below give T cell receptor beta chains drawn from one sample of a study of blood T cell repertoires in COVID-19. Sequencing used immunoSEQ multiplex PCR; TCRdb keeps in-frame clones, though not all of them. The data contain around 64,000 clones, around 83% of them singletons. Source material: peripheral blood. These TCRs come from a human donor in a cohort sampled during active COVID-19. CDR3s include the opening cysteine and the closing phenylalanine or tryptophan.

v_call cdr3_aa
TRBV7-8 CASSLGLGTKETQYF
TRBV13 CASGGLRGGHTIYF
TRBV10-3 CAIRGTSGNTGELFF
TRBV7-6 CASSLGQGDTQPQHF
TRBV10-3 CAITLGLAGTDTQYF
TRBV21-1 CASSTKTGCTDTQYF
TRBV10-1 CASSPLAWEENTEAFF
TRBV18 CASLEGLGSYEQYF
TRBV6-6 CASREISNQPQHF
TRBV5-1 CASSLMASGQETQYF
TRBV7-6 CASSLLPGQGSNTEAFF
TRBV2 CASTGTSGGGTDTQYF
TRBV3-1/TRBV3-2 CASSQDHLQGNTGELFF
TRBV24-1 CATSAAPGYNEQFF
TRBV29-1 CSERAGETQYF
TRBV6-5 CASSLGLAGPGAQYF
TRBV11-2 CASSLDLAGGNEQFF
TRBV29-1 CRLSQGAQETQYF
TRBV6-5 CASSYTSNSNQPQHF
TRBV5-6 CASWDNWAETQYF
TRBV14 CASRPAGSGNTIYF
TRBV2 CASRTSFLLYEQYF
TRBV11-2 CASSFGGGVTYEQYF
TRBV19 CASSILGLAGADNEQFF
TRBV3-1/TRBV3-2 CASSAGQGISTDTQYF
TRBV28 CASSFRFTPRNEQFF
TRBV6-5 CASTSRTDEAFF
TRBV7-9 CASSLRTPEAFF
TRBV19 CASSPGSGQETQYF
TRBV5-1 CASSLAKTGGTSASEKLFF
TRBV10-3 CAMGGSPDTQYF
TRBV11-2 CASSPQGRNTGELFF
TRBV7-8 CASSWGQGSGNTIYF
TRBV9 CASSVEYRNAPLLEAGELFF
TRBV18 CASSPALLAGSTEAFF
TRBV9 CASVRDRGRRGSYNEQFF
TRBV5-1 CASSLGEVLAKNIQYF
TRBV10-3 CAISLLKGTANSPLHF
TRBV5-4 CASSLYSSYEQYF
TRBV6-5 CASGGGTGISYEQYF
TRBV3-1/TRBV3-2 CASSRQVPANYGYTF
TRBV24-1 CATSDRTGPNTGELFF
TRBV19 CASSRGQEATNEKLFF
TRBV7-2 CASSLAALQETQYF
TRBV19 CASSIRGTENYGYTF
TRBV20-1 CSAKTGAMFF
TRBV5-4 CASSRDSYSNQPQHF
TRBV5-5 CASRPDRADQPQHF
TRBV11-2 CASSLAQGFQETQYF
TRBV5-1 CASSRVSRGGTGELFF
TRBV18 CASSPGTSYEQYF
TRBV30 CAWTNLAGKVKNIQYF
TRBV20-1 CSAEGDTEAFF
TRBV27 CASRNGQVSNSPLHF
TRBV28 CASRGTASGNTIYF
TRBV4-1 CASSQGATESYEQYF
TRBV6-1 CASSDPGQNSGNTIYF
TRBV6-5 CASRVNSHNSPLHF
TRBV25-1 CASKADRGNFNSPLHF
TRBV28 CASSPPRGTGITDTQYF